Shown below are 26 T cell receptor beta chains from a single sample sequenced in a study of radiation and T cells in renal cell carcinoma. Produced via immunoSEQ multiplex PCR; TCRdb's table is partial and in-frame only. This sample has roughly 86,000 clones, with around four fifths found just once. Specified time point: blood 4 weeks post-SBRT, at nephrectomy. Treatment defined: 15 Gy SBRT to primary tumor, nephrectomy 4 weeks later. This specimen consisted of blood, obtained from a patient whose treatment included radiotherapy and nephrectomy. The origin of the receptors is a middle-aged man with renal cell carcinoma.

The V and J genes are TRBV2 and TRBJ1-2, with TRBD1 as a possible D gene (5 bases). CDR1 is SNHLY and CDR2 is FYNNEI in the germline V gene. Trimming pared 6 bases from V and 8 bases from J, leaving 16 bases between. This CDR3 is 13 amino acids long. The CDR3 here is CASRGTAEGGYTF. The CDR3 DNA follows: TGTGCCAGCAGAGGGACTGCGGAAGGGGGCTACACCTTC.

V gene TRBV28 combines with J gene TRBJ1-5; perhaps TRBD1 as D (6 bases). Trimming left V 11 bases short and J 4 bases short, with 18 bases between. CDR1 is MDHEN and CDR2 is SYDVKM in the germline V gene. The CDR3 runs to 14 residues. As DNA, the CDR3 is TGTGCCGCCCACGGGGACATACGTAATCAGCCCCAGCATTTT. Translated, it gives CAAHGDIRNQPQHF.

The CDR3 region has the DNA TGTGCCAGTAGTATAGAGTCTTTTGAGGGGCGGTATGGCTACACCTTC. Protein: CASSIESFEGRYGYTF. The chain recombines TRBV19 with TRBJ1-2; tentative D call: TRBD1 (5 bases). This CDR3 region has 16 residues. V lost 0 bases and J lost 5, with 16 bases in between. Germline loops: CDR1 LNHDA, CDR2 SQIVND (reference sequence).

The chain couples TRBV27 to TRBJ1-1; possibly TRBD1 for D (6 bases). The CDR3 is 15 residues long. Trimming removed 5 bases from V and 4 bases from J, with 17 bases in between. Looked up from germline, CDR1 is MNHEY and CDR2 is SMNVEV (reference sequence). In DNA form, the CDR3 reads TGTGCCAGCAGTGGGTTCACAGGGATCCTCACTGAAGCTTTCTTT. Amino acids: CASSGFTGILTEAFF.

This clone has only a few counts. The chain joins TRBV4-2 to TRBJ1-2, with TRBD1 matching 8 bases. The CDR3 totals 17 residues. CDR1 and CDR2 (germline): LGHNA, YNFKEQ. Trimming removed 4 bases from V and 4 bases from J; junction bases left unmatched: 14. CDR3 DNA: TGTGCCAGCAGCCGCCGAGGAACCCAGGGGGCGACCTATGGCTACACCTTC. It is translated as CASSRRGTQGATYGYTF.

This chain uses TRBV30 with TRBJ2-1; 7 bases are a match to TRBD2. The CDR3 is made up of 14 amino acids. Germline trimming cut 1 base from V and 10 bases from J; bases unmatched to any gene: 10. From germline, CDR1 is GTSNPN and CDR2 SVGIG (reference sequence). CDR3 nucleotide sequence: TGTGCCTGGAGTGGAAATAGCGGGTCGAGGGAGCAGTTCTTC. It codes for CAWSGNSGSREQFF.

The gene calls are TRBV6-5 and TRBJ2-7; 8 bases agree with TRBD1. Trimming at V came to 4 bases and at J to 6 bases, leaving 8 bases not matched to a gene. Germline-derived CDR1 and CDR2 are MNHEY and SVGAGI. This CDR3 has 14 residues. The CDR3 nucleotides are TGTGCCAGCAGTTTCCGGGACAGGCCCGGCGAGCAGTACTTC. This codes for CASSFRDRPGEQYF.

This chain links TRBV7-9 with TRBJ2-2; 8 bases align to TRBD2. Germline CDR1 is SEHNR and CDR2 is FQNEAQ (reference sequence). There are 14 residues in the CDR3. V dropped 5 bases and J dropped 6; count of bases not matched to a gene: 5. CDR3 bases: TGTGCCAGCAGCGCCCGGACTAGCCCCGGGGAGCTGTTTTTT. This codes for CASSARTSPGELFF. Complete variable domain (other parts from reference TRBV7-9 and TRBJ2-2): DTGVSQNPRHKITKRGQNVTFRCDPISEHNRLYWYRQTLGQGPEFLTYFQNEAQLEKSRLLSDRFSAERPKGSFSTLEIQRTEQGDSAMYLCASSARTSPGELFFGEGSRLTVL.

This chain links TRBV7-2 with TRBJ2-7; D not resolved. CDR1 SGHTA and CDR2 FQGNSA come from the germline V gene. This CDR3 spans 15 amino acids. The V and J ends lost 1 base and 3 bases respectively, with 13 bases between them. The CDR3 sequence is CASSLGYNRNYEQYF. The CDR3 coding sequence is TGTGCCAGCAGCTTAGGTTATAACAGAAACTACGAGCAGTACTTC. Supplemented by reference TRBV7-2 and TRBJ2-7, the full variable domain reads GAGVSQSPSNKVTEKGKDVELRCDPISGHTALYWYRQSLGQGLEFLIYFQGNSAPDKSGLPSDRFSAERTGGSVSTLTIQRTQQEDSAVYLCASSLGYNRNYEQYFGPGTRLTVT.

The chain recombines TRBV6-1 with TRBJ1-4; D may be TRBD1 (5 bases). The CDR3 spans 13 residues. Germline values: CDR1 MNHNS, CDR2 SASEGT. Trimming removed 6 bases from V and 7 bases from J, with 12 bases in between. CDR3 sequence reads: CASSPAGSEKLFF. For the CDR3, the DNA is TGTGCCAGCAGCCCGGCAGGGAGTGAAAAACTGTTTTTT.

This chain uses TRBV7-9 with TRBJ2-7; D remains unclear. V lost 3 bases and J 5 bases, leaving 17 bases between the germline ends. Germline CDR1 SEHNR, CDR2 FQNEAQ (reference sequence). The CDR3 spans 15 residues. CDR3 region: CASSLAVGPTDEQYF. CDR3 bases: TGTGCCAGCAGCTTGGCTGTAGGACCGACGGACGAGCAGTACTTC. Full variable domain (outside the CDR3, taken from reference TRBV7-9 and TRBJ2-7): DTGVSQNPRHKITKRGQNVTFRCDPISEHNRLYWYRQTLGQGPEFLTYFQNEAQLEKSRLLSDRFSAERPKGSFSTLEIQRTEQGDSAMYLCASSLAVGPTDEQYFGPGTRLTVT.

The V gene is TRBV19, the J gene TRBJ2-2; 12 nucleotides line up with TRBD2. Trimming removed 2 bases from V and 6 bases from J; junction bases left unmatched: 7. The germline V gene encodes CDR1 LNHDA and CDR2 SQIVND (reference sequence). This CDR3 comprises 17 residues. Here the CDR3 DNA reads TGTGCCAGTAGTATACCCTTACTAGCGGGAGGAGCCGGGGAGCTGTTTTTT. Residues: CASSIPLLAGGAGELFF.

This chain uses TRBV7-9 with TRBJ1-2, with a tentative D call TRBD1 (5 bases). Trimming cost V 1 base and J 0 bases, with 12 bases left between them. Germline assignment: CDR1 SEHNR and CDR2 FQNEAQ (reference sequence). The CDR3 has 16 amino acids. The CDR3 DNA sequence: TGTGCCAGCAGCTTAGAGGAGGGGACCTCTAACTATGGCTACACCTTC. It codes for CASSLEEGTSNYGYTF.

The table lists this clone with a count of one. The V call is TRBV7-2, the J call TRBJ2-7, with a tentative D call TRBD1 (8 bases). Trimming removed 5 bases at V and 6 bases at J, with 20 bases between. This CDR3 spans 15 amino acids. Germline CDR1 reads SGHTA; CDR2 reads FQGNSA. The CDR3 DNA sequence: TGTGCCAGCAGCCCTGGACAGGGAGGGGATTTCGAGCAGTACTTC. It yields the protein CASSPGQGGDFEQYF.

This clone has a handful of counts. The chain combines TRBV15 with TRBJ1-1; maybe TRBD1 (5 bases). This CDR3 spans 14 amino acids. V lost 8 bases to trimming and J lost 4 bases, with 17 bases between them. Germline V gene sequence: CDR1 LNHNV, CDR2 YYDKDF (reference sequence). Written as DNA, the CDR3 is TGTGCCACCTTTCAGTCCAGGGCAGCCACTGAAGCTTTCTTT. It encodes CATFQSRAATEAFF.

The chain uses TRBV6-5 and TRBJ2-7; a possible D gene is TRBD1 (6 bases). This CDR3 comprises 15 residues. CDR1 is MNHEY and CDR2 is SVGAGI in the germline V gene. V dropped 5 bases and J dropped 4 bases, with 18 bases sitting between them. CDR3 coding DNA: TGTGCCAGCAGTCCATCAGACCGGGACACTTACGAGCAGTACTTC. It is translated as CASSPSDRDTYEQYF.

The chain is built from TRBV9 and TRBJ1-5, with 9 bases aligning to TRBD1. The CDR3 runs to 16 residues. After removal of 0 bases from V and 4 bases from J, the junction contained 5 bases not matched to a gene. Germline assignment: CDR1 SGDLS and CDR2 YYNGEE. The CDR3 is CASSVGQGGRNQPQHF. Written as DNA, the CDR3 is TGTGCCAGCAGCGTAGGACAGGGGGGGAGAAATCAGCCCCAGCATTTT.

The chain recombines TRBV6-4 with TRBJ2-3, with D possibly being TRBD2 (6 bases). V lost 5 bases, J lost 10 bases, and 19 bases lay in between. The germline V gene has CDR1 MRHNA and CDR2 SNTAGT. The CDR3 loop spans 14 amino acids. The CDR3 DNA is TGTGCCAGCAGTCTTAGCGGATCCTCGTGGGCGCAGTATTTT. This gives the protein CASSLSGSSWAQYF.

This CDR3 is CASSLMTATNTGELFF. CDR3 nucleotides: TGTGCCAGCTCACTAATGACGGCCACGAACACCGGGGAGCTGTTTTTT. The J gene is TRBJ2-2, the V gene TRBV18; D gene uncertain. Trimming took off 4 bases at V and 0 bases at J, with 12 bases between the two ends. The germline gives CDR1 KGHSH, CDR2 LQKENI. This CDR3 is 16 amino acids long.

This chain joins TRBV28 and TRBJ2-7; 7 bases are a match to TRBD1. The V and J ends lost 6 bases and 2 bases, in that order; junction bases with no gene match: 4. Germline lookup yields CDR1 MDHEN and CDR2 SYDVKM. CDR3 length: 13 amino acids. The CDR3 DNA sequence: TGTGCCAGCAGCTGGGGGACAGCCTACGAGCAGTACTTC. Residues: CASSWGTAYEQYF. The entire variable domain, with the rest obtained from reference TRBV28 and TRBJ2-7, is as follows: DVKVTQSSRYLVKRTGEKVFLECVQDMDHENMFWYRQDPGLGLRLIYFSYDVKMKEKGDIPEGYSVSREKKERFSLILESASTNQTSMYLCASSWGTAYEQYFGPGTRLTVT.

This chain joins TRBV18 and TRBJ2-7; unclear D gene. Germline-derived CDR1 and CDR2 are KGHSH and LQKENI. The V and J ends lost 5 bases and 6 bases respectively, with 14 bases between them. The CDR3 totals 13 residues. Written as DNA, the CDR3 is TGTGCCAGCTCAGAAGGTTATCTACGCGAGCAGTACTTC. This gives the protein CASSEGYLREQYF.

The chain has TRBV5-1 and TRBJ2-4; D gene unclear. This CDR3 contains 19 residues. The germline V and J ends were trimmed by 2 bases and 4 bases, with 25 bases remaining between them. The germline V gene encodes CDR1 SGHRS and CDR2 YFSETQ. The CDR3 here is CASSFPPLGRRRLKNIQYF. DNA for the CDR3: TGCGCCAGCAGCTTTCCCCCACTTGGACGGCGGAGATTGAAAAACATTCAGTACTTC.

The gene calls are TRBV5-8 and TRBJ1-2; D is possibly TRBD1 (5 bases). Germline V lookup: CDR1 SGHTS, CDR2 YDEGEE. CDR3 length: 13 amino acids. Trimming cost V 2 bases and J 4 bases, with 9 bases left between them. The CDR3 here is CASSFRAGYGYTF. The CDR3 bases are TGTGCCAGCAGCTTCAGGGCAGGCTATGGCTACACCTTC.

J is TRBJ1-1 and V is TRBV14, with D possibly matching TRBD1 (5 bases). The germline V gene has CDR1 SGHDN and CDR2 FVKESK. The CDR3 runs 11 residues. The ends were cut back, 3 bases at V and 8 bases at J, with 7 bases in the middle. DNA of the CDR3: TGTGCCAGCAGCCAGGGACCCGAAGCTTTCTTT. Translation: CASSQGPEAFF.

This rearrangement joins TRBV30 to TRBJ2-7; no clear D gene. The germline V and J ends were trimmed by 1 base and 3 bases, with 7 bases remaining between them. This CDR3 region has 12 residues. Germline V gene lookup returns CDR1 GTSNPN and CDR2 SVGIG (reference sequence). CDR3 sequence (DNA): TGTGCCTGGAGTGGTCCCGACTACGAGCAGTACTTC. This translates into CAWSGPDYEQYF.

The V gene is TRBV5-6, the J gene TRBJ2-7; 10 bases map to TRBD1. The CDR3 sequence is 17 residues long. The germline V gene encodes CDR1 SGHDT and CDR2 YYEEEE. V dropped 5 bases and J dropped 1; count of bases not matched to a gene: 12. CDR3 residues: CASSSAPGQGNSYEQYF. The DNA of the CDR3 is TGTGCCAGCAGTTCCGCCCCGGGACAGGGGAATTCCTACGAGCAGTACTTC.